This TCR beta chain is drawn from a study of T cells in Graves' hyperthyroidism and ophthalmopathy. Findings and limits, study-wide: Ophthalmopathy was model-predicted a median around seven months pre-onset. Most clonotypes that expanded in the thyroid above 0.001 also showed up in blood.

Disease lasting under 3 months, a NOSPECS grade of at least 4, and a Clinical Activity Score of at least 3 were features of the ophthalmopathy patients. This CDR3 region has 16 residues. J gave up 1 base and V 3 bases, and 8 bases lay outside the gene matches. Per the germline V gene, CDR1 is LGHDT and CDR2 is YNNKEL (reference sequence). RNA transcripts were the template for amplifying TCR beta CDR3 regions. First-round RT-PCR with HTBI primers amplified the TCR CDR3 region. TCRdb re-called the multiplex PCR reads through MiXCR, storing one row per CDR3 protein. In the table there are around 600,000 distinct CDR3 sequences, more than 15% of which are singletons. This clonotype was seen at least ten times. Antigen unknown.

The rearrangement joins TRBV3-1 to TRBJ1-1; 7 bases line up with TRBD1. The sample consisted of blood. The clonotype was recovered from a woman aged 40 to 50 with Graves' ophthalmopathy. The CDR3 sequence: CASSHNGQASNTEAFF. The DNA of the CDR3 is TGTGCCAGCAGCCATAATGGACAGGCCTCGAACACTGAAGCTTTCTTT.